Below, 2 T cell receptor beta chains from the same sample are listed, as sequenced in a study of OX40 agonist ivuxolimab in advanced cancers. The repertoire was sequenced with immunoSEQ multiplex PCR; TCRdb's copy has only in-frame clones and lacks some. Counted here are fewer than 80,000 clones, approximately 90% occurring once; the ten biggest clones make up about 1.2%. The material was CD4+ or CD8+ T cells sorted from blood, obtained in a trial of the OX40 agonist ivuxolimab. Receptor source: an adult with an advanced solid tumor such as melanoma, head and neck, liver or kidney cancer.

The chain carries TRBV7-9 and TRBJ2-2; TRBD1 agrees at 8 bases. This CDR3 region has 15 residues. The J segment lost 3 bases and the V segment lost 6 bases, leaving 6 bases of the junction unmatched. Germline-derived CDR1 and CDR2 are SEHNR and FQNEAQ (reference sequence). The CDR3 here is CASSRDRPYTGELFF. CDR3 coding DNA: TGTGCCAGCAGTCGGGACAGGCCCTACACCGGGGAGCTGTTTTTT. Combining the CDR3 with reference TRBV7-9 and TRBJ2-2 gives the whole variable domain DTGVSQNPRHKITKRGQNVTFRCDPISEHNRLYWYRQTLGQGPEFLTYFQNEAQLEKSRLLSDRFSAERPKGSFSTLEIQRTEQGDSAMYLCASSRDRPYTGELFFGEGSRLTVL.

The J gene is TRBJ2-2, the V gene TRBV7-6, with 8 bases fitting TRBD1. The CDR3 has 15 amino acids. The V segment lost 2 bases and the J segment 8 bases; nucleotides outside the gene matches: 7. Germline-derived CDR1 and CDR2 are SGHVS and FNYEAQ. CDR3 protein: CASSLSQGAQGELFF. The CDR3 DNA reads TGTGCCAGCAGCTTATCCCAGGGGGCTCAAGGGGAGCTGTTTTTT.